The 10 T cell receptor beta chains reported below all come from one sample, sequenced in a study of blood T cell repertoires in COVID-19. Only in-frame clones appear in the TCRdb table, and some are missing; sequencing was by immunoSEQ multiplex PCR. This sample has fewer than 130,000 clones, with roughly 84% found just once. What was sequenced was peripheral blood. Every receptor here comes from a human donor in a cohort sampled during active COVID-19.

CDR3 residues: CASSPRTSGRETQYF. The CDR3 nucleotides read TGTGCCAGCTCACCACGGACTAGCGGGAGGGAGACCCAGTACTTC. V gene TRBV18 combines with J gene TRBJ2-5, with 14 positions matching TRBD2. The CDR3 loop spans 15 amino acids. In germline, CDR1 is KGHSH, CDR2 LQKENI. Trimming at V came to 1 base and at J to 5 bases, leaving 0 bases not matched to a gene. Supplemented by reference TRBV18 and TRBJ2-5, the full variable domain reads NAGVMQNPRHLVRRRGQEARLRCSPMKGHSHVYWYRQLPEEGLKFMVYLQKENIIDESGMPKERFSAEFPKEGPSILRIQQVVRGDSAAYFCASSPRTSGRETQYFGPGTRLLVL.

The rearrangement links TRBV10-2 to TRBJ1-3, with 7 bases identical to TRBD1. J was trimmed by 4 bases and V by 6 bases; bases with no gene match: 9. The CDR3 length is 15 residues. Germline CDR1 reads WSHSY; CDR2 reads SAAADI. DNA of the CDR3: TGCGCCAGCAGCCCAGGGACAGTGGGCGGAAACACCATATATTTT. As protein: CASSPGTVGGNTIYF.

V gene TRBV6-5 combines with J gene TRBJ1-1; weak D call: TRBD1 (6 bases). CDR1 MNHEY and CDR2 SVGAGI come from the germline V gene. V lost 6 bases to trimming and J lost 5 bases, with 13 bases between them. The CDR3 has 13 residues. This CDR3 is CASSRGSVTEAFF. CDR3 sequence (DNA): TGTGCCAGCAGCAGGGGCAGTGTGACTGAAGCTTTCTTT.

The chain joins TRBV11-1 to TRBJ2-7, with a weak D call TRBD1 (5 bases). Germline lookup yields CDR1 SGHAT and CDR2 FQDESV (reference sequence). The CDR3 totals 14 residues. The V end was cut by 0 bases, the J end by 1 base, with 7 bases between. The CDR3 loop reads CASSLAQGSYEQYF. The CDR3 region has the DNA TGTGCCAGCAGCTTAGCGCAGGGTTCCTACGAGCAGTACTTC.

This chain connects TRBV5-1 to TRBJ2-2, with D possibly being TRBD2 (5 bases). The CDR3 covers 14 residues. Per germline, CDR1 SGHRS and CDR2 YFSETQ. V lost 10 bases and J 3 bases, leaving 16 bases between the germline ends. Here the CDR3 DNA reads TGCGCCTCGGCCTGGGAGAGGGACACCGGGGAGCTGTTTTTT. It specifies CASAWERDTGELFF.

This clone was detected only a few times. This sample also contains other DNA sequences that code for the same CDR3. The chain has TRBV10-3 and TRBJ1-1; D remains unclear. Germline V gene data show CDR1 as ENHRY and CDR2 as SYGVKD. The CDR3 spans 12 residues. V dropped 4 bases and J dropped 1 base, with 4 bases sitting between them. In DNA, the CDR3 is TGTGCCATCAGTGGCGGGAACACTGAAGCTTTCTTT. The encoded protein is CAISGGNTEAFF.

This sequence joins TRBV18 and TRBJ2-3, with no clear D. The CDR3 sequence is 17 residues long. CDR1 and CDR2 from the germline V gene are KGHSH and LQKENI. V was clipped by 3 bases and J by 2 bases, with 18 bases between them. The CDR3 loop is CASSPFRVVSYTDTQYF. The CDR3 region has the DNA TGTGCCAGCTCACCTTTCCGGGTAGTCTCCTACACAGATACGCAGTATTTT.

The V and J genes are TRBV27 and TRBJ1-1, with 10 positions matching TRBD1. This CDR3 contains 16 residues. Germline V gene lookup returns CDR1 MNHEY and CDR2 SMNVEV (reference sequence). After removal of 3 bases from V and 4 bases from J, the junction contained 8 bases not matched to a gene. This CDR3 is CASSFLPGQGTTEAFF. CDR3 nucleotide sequence: TGTGCCAGCAGTTTCCTTCCGGGACAGGGGACCACTGAAGCTTTCTTT.

This clone was found a few times. The rearrangement uses TRBV29-1 and TRBJ2-7; TRBD1 might be the D (6 bases). V lost 6 bases and J lost 1, with 16 bases in between. Germline V gene data show CDR1 as SQVTM and CDR2 as ANQGSEA. The CDR3 spans 14 residues. In nucleotides, the CDR3 is TGCAGCGTCGCGACACCCGGGACATCCTACGAGCAGTACTTC. It is translated as CSVATPGTSYEQYF.

The rearrangement joins TRBV4-1 to TRBJ2-7; 12 nucleotides agree with TRBD2. CDR1 and CDR2 (germline): MGHRA, YSYEKL. The length of the CDR3 is 15 residues. Trimming at V came to 4 bases and at J to 5 bases, leaving 6 bases not matched to a gene. The CDR3 protein is CASSLTSGRMHEQYF. Written as DNA, the CDR3 is TGCGCCAGCAGCCTGACTAGCGGGAGAATGCACGAGCAGTACTTC.